The sequence of this T cell receptor (beta chain) was determined in a study of blood T cell repertoires in COVID-19. Germline assignment: CDR1 MDHEN and CDR2 SYDVKM. The length of the CDR3 is 14 residues. V shed 7 bases and J shed 0 bases, with 7 bases lying between them. Produced via immunoSEQ multiplex PCR; TCRdb's table is partial and in-frame only. The data contain about 200,000 clones, approximately 84% of them singletons. The TCR was taken from a woman older than 75 with acute or convalescent COVID-19. This chain connects TRBV28 to TRBJ1-6; D not certain. Sample: peripheral blood. The chain's CDR3 is CASNLSSYNSPLHF. The CDR3 bases are TGTGCCAGCAATCTGAGCTCCTATAATTCACCCCTCCACTTT.